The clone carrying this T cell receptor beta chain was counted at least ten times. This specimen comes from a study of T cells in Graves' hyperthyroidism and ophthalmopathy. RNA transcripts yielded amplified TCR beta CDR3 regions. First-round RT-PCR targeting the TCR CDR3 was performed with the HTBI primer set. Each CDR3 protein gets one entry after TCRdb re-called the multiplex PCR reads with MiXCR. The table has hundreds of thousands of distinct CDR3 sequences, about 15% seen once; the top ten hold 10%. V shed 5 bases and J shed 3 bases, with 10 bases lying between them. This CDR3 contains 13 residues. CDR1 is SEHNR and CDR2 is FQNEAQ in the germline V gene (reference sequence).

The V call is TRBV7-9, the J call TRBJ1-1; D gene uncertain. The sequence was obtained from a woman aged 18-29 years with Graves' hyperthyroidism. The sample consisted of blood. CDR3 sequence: CASSPGSYTEAFF. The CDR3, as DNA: TGTGCCAGCAGCCCTGGGAGTTACACTGAAGCTTTCTTT.